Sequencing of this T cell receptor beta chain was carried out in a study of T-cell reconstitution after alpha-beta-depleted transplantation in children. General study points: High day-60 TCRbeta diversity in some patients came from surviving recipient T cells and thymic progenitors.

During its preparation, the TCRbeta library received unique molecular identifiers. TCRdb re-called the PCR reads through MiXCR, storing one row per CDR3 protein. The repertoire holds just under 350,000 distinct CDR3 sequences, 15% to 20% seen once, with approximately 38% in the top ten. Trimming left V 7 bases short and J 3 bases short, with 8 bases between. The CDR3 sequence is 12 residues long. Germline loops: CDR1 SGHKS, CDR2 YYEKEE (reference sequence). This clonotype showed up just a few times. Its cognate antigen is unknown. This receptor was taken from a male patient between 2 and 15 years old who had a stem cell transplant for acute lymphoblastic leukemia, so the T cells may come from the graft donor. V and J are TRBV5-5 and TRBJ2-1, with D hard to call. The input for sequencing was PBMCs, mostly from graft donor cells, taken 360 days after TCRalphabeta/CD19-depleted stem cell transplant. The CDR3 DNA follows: TGTGCCAGCCTCCAGAACTACAATGAGCAGTTCTTC. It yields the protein CASLQNYNEQFF.